Following are 2 T cell receptor beta chains from one sample sequenced in a study of tumor and adjacent non-tumor tissue in lung cancer. The library came from three nested PCR rounds adapted from ARM-PCR protocols. TCRdb processed the multiplex PCR reads anew with MiXCR; each CDR3 protein has one entry. The data contain approximately 66,000 distinct CDR3 sequences, around two thirds of them seen just once; the ten biggest clones take up less than 35%. This sample's RNA came from whole unsorted tissue. The normal lung tissue was taken more than 3 cm from the tumor edge. The sample comprised distant non-tumor lung tissue. These receptors originate from a man between 65 and 80 years old with non-small cell lung cancer.

Regarding this clonotype: A much larger clone differs from this one at a single base, so this may be a read error. This rearrangement joins TRBV28 to TRBJ2-6; D is possibly TRBD1 or TRBD2 (6 bases each). CDR3 length: 16 residues. Germline CDR1 reads MDHEN; CDR2 reads SYDVKM. Trimming left V 5 bases short and J 1 base short, with 12 bases between. The chain's CDR3 is CASSGQTRSGANVLTF. The CDR3 nucleotides are TGTGCCAGCAGTGGACAGACTAGATCTGGGGCCAACGTCCTGACTTTC. Full variable domain (remainder filled in from reference TRBV28 and TRBJ2-6): DVKVTQSSRYLVKRTGEKVFLECVQDMDHENMFWYRQDPGLGLRLIYFSYDVKMKEKGDIPEGYSVSREKKERFSLILESASTNQTSMYLCASSGQTRSGANVLTFGAGSRLTVL.

As for this clonotype: A much larger clone lies one base from this, so it may be a read error. CDR3 sequence: CAWSVLEAGGYGYTF. DNA for the CDR3: TGTGCCTGGAGTGTACTTGAGGCCGGGGGCTATGGCTACACCTTC. This chain uses TRBV30 with TRBJ1-2, with D perhaps TRBD1 (5 bases). This CDR3 comprises 15 residues. Trimming removed 0 bases from V and 4 bases from J, with 15 bases in between. Looked up from germline, CDR1 is GTSNPN and CDR2 is SVGIG (reference sequence). The full variable domain, with the rest looked up from reference TRBV30 and TRBJ1-2, is SQTIHQWPATLVQPVGSPLSLECTVEGTSNPNLYWYRQAAGRGLQLLFYSVGIGQISSEVPQNLSASRPQDRQFILSSKKLLLSDSGFYLCAWSVLEAGGYGYTFGSGTRLTVV.